What follows are 23 T cell receptor beta chains derived from one specimen sequenced in a study of high-grade serous ovarian cancer treatment subgroups. Tumor samples were obtained before definitive surgery or chemotherapy. Some clones are missing from TCRdb's copy, which holds only in-frame ones; the method was immunoSEQ multiplex PCR. The repertoire holds about 3,500 clones, with about 73% as singletons. Sequenced: tumor tissue. These receptors came from a human donor with high-grade serous ovarian cancer.

This clone was seen a few times. The rearrangement links TRBV28 to TRBJ1-1; D possibly corresponds to TRBD1 (5 bases). The CDR3 is 13 amino acids. Germline V gene data show CDR1 as MDHEN and CDR2 as SYDVKM. With 3 bases removed from V and 5 bases from J, the gap between germline ends came to 10 bases. CDR3 sequence: CASSLGGLTEAFF. The CDR3 DNA sequence: TGTGCCAGCAGTTTGGGGGGACTGACTGAAGCTTTCTTT.

This sequence joins TRBV11-3 and TRBJ2-3, with TRBD2 matching 7 bases. Germline V CDR1 and CDR2: SGHNT, YENEEA. Trimming took 10 bases from V and 0 from J; bases not matched to a gene: 4. CDR3 length: 13 residues. In DNA, the CDR3 is TGTGCCACCCGGGGAGGGAGCACAGATACGCAGTATTTT. Amino acid sequence: CATRGGSTDTQYF.

J is TRBJ1-6 and V is TRBV2, with D tentatively TRBD1 (5 bases). CDR3 length equals 15 residues. V was shortened by 3 bases and J by 6 bases, with 12 bases between the two germline ends. Germline CDR1 SNHLY, CDR2 FYNNEI. The CDR3 coding sequence is TGTGCCAGCAGTGACCGGGGGGATCGTAATTCACCCCTCCACTTT. Amino acids: CASSDRGDRNSPLHF.

The CDR3 is CASSLGQGNYEQYF. CDR3 in DNA: TGTGCCAGCAGCTTGGGACAGGGAAACTACGAGCAGTACTTC. This chain uses TRBV7-9 with TRBJ2-7, with TRBD1 matching 9 bases. The CDR3 is 14 residues long. Per germline, CDR1 SEHNR and CDR2 FQNEAQ (reference sequence). J was trimmed by 3 bases and V by 3 bases; bases with no gene match: 3.

The chain combines TRBV2 with TRBJ2-2, with D maybe TRBD2 (6 bases). V lost 6 bases to trimming and J lost 6 bases, with 20 bases between them. CDR1 and CDR2 (germline): SNHLY, FYNNEI. This CDR3 region has 16 residues. CDR3 amino acids: CASSPGLPGASGELFF. The CDR3 region has the DNA TGTGCCAGCAGCCCGGGACTCCCCGGCGCTTCCGGGGAGCTGTTTTTT.

The rearrangement links TRBV5-8 to TRBJ2-7; 7 nucleotides match TRBD1. J lost 5 bases, V lost 0 bases, and 5 bases had no gene match. Germline CDR1 and CDR2: SGHTS and YDEGEE. CDR3 length equals 14 residues. DNA of the CDR3: TGTGCCAGCAGCTTGGACAGGGGAGCCCACGAGCAGTACTTC. Amino acid sequence: CASSLDRGAHEQYF.

The genes are TRBV11-3 and TRBJ2-3; perhaps TRBD1 as D (5 bases). Looked up from germline, CDR1 is SGHNT and CDR2 is YENEEA. Deletions cut 5 bases from V and 8 bases from J, with 14 bases between. The CDR3 runs to 13 residues. The CDR3 DNA reads as TGTGCCAGCAGCGAATCGACAGTTGGTACGCAGTATTTT. It yields the protein CASSESTVGTQYF.

The chain uses TRBV29-1 and TRBJ1-3; unclear D gene. This CDR3 is 13 amino acids long. Germline V gene sequence: CDR1 SQVTM, CDR2 ANQGSEA. The V end lost 4 bases, the J end lost 2 bases, and 9 bases lay between the germline ends. CDR3 loop: CSVGEGPGNTIYF. The CDR3, as DNA: TGCAGCGTTGGTGAGGGTCCTGGAAACACCATATATTTT.

J is TRBJ1-1 and V is TRBV7-1; maybe TRBD1 (5 bases). TRBV7-1 is an ORF; its function is uncertain. The CDR3 contains 13 residues. V dropped 8 bases and J dropped 4 bases, with 14 bases sitting between them. The CDR3: CASLLVGGTEAFF. CDR3 coding DNA: TGTGCCAGCCTATTGGTGGGGGGCACTGAAGCTTTCTTT.

For this clone: Relative to the germline gene, one junction end is altered; a read error may explain this. The rearrangement links TRBV5-1 to TRBJ2-5; TRBD2 might be the D (6 bases). The CDR3 has 13 residues. Germline V CDR1 and CDR2: SGHRS, YFSETQ. The CDR3 protein is CASSPLARETQYF. CDR3 DNA: TGTGCCAGCAGCCCACTAGCCAGAGAGACCCAGTACTTC.

The DNA of the CDR3 is TGTGCCAGCAGGGCCATTGGTCAGGAGACCCAGTACTTC. It translates to CASRAIGQETQYF. The chain carries TRBV7-9 and TRBJ2-5, with D uncertain. The germline V gene encodes CDR1 SEHNR and CDR2 FQNEAQ (reference sequence). This CDR3 contains 13 residues. V lost 6 bases and J 5 bases, leaving 13 bases between the germline ends. Looking up the rest from reference TRBV7-9 and TRBJ2-5 gives the full variable domain: DTGVSQNPRHKITKRGQNVTFRCDPISEHNRLYWYRQTLGQGPEFLTYFQNEAQLEKSRLLSDRFSAERPKGSFSTLEIQRTEQGDSAMYLCASRAIGQETQYFGPGTRLLVL.

V and J are TRBV5-1 and TRBJ1-5, with TRBD1 as a possible D gene (6 bases). CDR3 length: 15 amino acids. Trimming stripped 4 bases from V and 1 base from J, with 12 bases between. CDR1 and CDR2 (germline): SGHRS, YFSETQ. The CDR3 coding sequence is TGCGCCAGCAGCCCAGGGGTCTGGAGCAATCAGCCCCAGCATTTT. Protein product: CASSPGVWSNQPQHF.

This clone was counted only a few times. The chain employs TRBV7-2 and TRBJ1-3; possibly TRBD1 for D (5 bases). This CDR3 contains 15 residues. The V end was cut by 0 bases, the J end by 4 bases, with 10 bases between. Per germline, CDR1 SGHTA and CDR2 FQGNSA. This chain's CDR3 is CASSLAQVGGNTIYF. CDR3 DNA: TGTGCCAGCAGCTTAGCACAGGTGGGGGGAAACACCATATATTTT. Variable domain in full (rest from reference TRBV7-2 and TRBJ1-3): GAGVSQSPSNKVTEKGKDVELRCDPISGHTALYWYRQSLGQGLEFLIYFQGNSAPDKSGLPSDRFSAERTGGSVSTLTIQRTQQEDSAVYLCASSLAQVGGNTIYFGEGSWLTVV.

Worth noting for this clone: The junction departs from germline at one end; a sequencing error may be responsible. This specimen includes other DNA sequences encoding the same CDR3. CDR3 nucleotides: TGCGCCAGCAGCCAATCGACCAGGTACACTCGAGATTCACCCCTCCACTTT. It is translated as CASSQSTRYTRDSPLHF. The gene calls are TRBV23-1 and TRBJ1-6; the D is unclear. TRBV23-1 is filed as an ORF, its function uncertain. This CDR3 spans 17 amino acids.

V is TRBV11-2 and J is TRBJ2-1; no clear D gene. The germline CDR1 and CDR2 sequences are SGHAT and FQNNGV. Trimming stripped 1 base from V and 5 bases from J, with 12 bases between. The CDR3 has 15 amino acids. The CDR3 DNA follows: TGTGCCAGCAGCTTAGCGGTGCTCCCTGACAATGAGCAGTTCTTC. Amino acid sequence: CASSLAVLPDNEQFF.

The chain joins TRBV5-5 to TRBJ1-3; D is undetermined. V lost 0 bases and J 0 bases, leaving 10 bases between the germline ends. CDR1 and CDR2 from the germline V gene are SGHKS and YYEKEE (reference sequence). The CDR3 totals 16 residues. The CDR3 nucleotides read TGTGCCAGCAGCTTGGCCGGCAGCCACTCTGGAAACACCATATATTTT. Translation gives CASSLAGSHSGNTIYF.

The chain joins TRBV9 to TRBJ1-2, with D maybe TRBD1 (6 bases). Germline-derived CDR1 and CDR2 are SGDLS and YYNGEE. Deletions cut 0 bases from V and 6 bases from J, with 15 bases between. The CDR3 is made up of 15 amino acids. The DNA for the CDR3 is TGTGCCAGCAGCGTAGGCTACAGGGCTAATGATGGCTACACCTTC. This codes for CASSVGYRANDGYTF.

DNA for the CDR3: TGTGCCAGCAGACCGCCGGGACTAGCGGGGGCAGATACGCAGTATTTT. Encoded protein: CASRPPGLAGADTQYF. The chain is built from TRBV5-6 and TRBJ2-3, with 14 bases matching TRBD2. The CDR3 is 16 residues long. The germline V gene has CDR1 SGHDT and CDR2 YYEEEE. The V segment lost 5 bases and the J segment 4 bases; nucleotides outside the gene matches: 6.

This rearrangement joins TRBV5-1 to TRBJ2-5; D uncertain. CDR1 SGHRS and CDR2 YFSETQ come from the germline V gene. Between the trimmed V and J ends, which lost 1 base and 0 bases, there was a span of 10 bases. The CDR3 has 15 residues. CDR3 sequence (DNA): TGCGCCAGCAGCTTGAGGACGGAGCACCAAGAGACCCAGTACTTC. The encoded protein is CASSLRTEHQETQYF.

This sequence joins TRBV19 and TRBJ2-4; D not resolved. Trimming took off 3 bases at V and 9 bases at J, with 12 bases between the two ends. This CDR3 is 13 amino acids long. Germline V gene lookup returns CDR1 LNHDA and CDR2 SQIVND (reference sequence). This CDR3 reads CASSISTETIQYF. CDR3 sequence (DNA): TGTGCCAGTAGTATTAGTACAGAAACCATTCAGTACTTC. The entire variable domain, with the rest obtained from reference TRBV19 and TRBJ2-4, is as follows: DGGITQSPKYLFRKEGQNVTLSCEQNLNHDAMYWYRQDPGQGLRLIYYSQIVNDFQKGDIAEGYSVSREKKESFPLTVTSAQKNPTAFYLCASSISTETIQYFGAGTRLSVL.

A single count supports this clone. The chain has TRBV7-2 and TRBJ2-6; D unresolved. Per germline, CDR1 SGHTA and CDR2 FQGNSA. The CDR3 consists of 12 residues. The ends were cut back, 7 bases at V and 4 bases at J, with 5 bases in the middle. CDR3 coding DNA: TGTGCCAGCACTGGGGGGGCCAACGTCCTGACTTTC. Translating it yields CASTGGANVLTF.

The J gene is TRBJ1-2, the V gene TRBV4-2; D ambiguous. Trimming left V 5 bases short and J 5 bases short, with 15 bases between. CDR3 size: 14 residues. Germline V lookup: CDR1 LGHNA, CDR2 YNFKEQ. The CDR3 DNA follows: TGTGCCAGCAGCTCTCTGGGTTCGGGGTATGGCTACACCTTC. Protein sequence: CASSSLGSGYGYTF.

This clone was counted a single time. This chain uses TRBV7-6 with TRBJ2-3; 9 bases line up with TRBD1. The CDR3 has 14 residues. V lost 5 bases, J lost 3 bases, and 3 bases stayed unmatched. Germline CDR1 is SGHVS and CDR2 is FNYEAQ. In nucleotides, the CDR3 is TGTGCCAGCAGCCACGGGACAGGGACAGATACGCAGTATTTT. Its translation is CASSHGTGTDTQYF.